The sample holds a few counts of the clone carrying this T cell receptor (beta chain). Antigen unknown. V shed 2 bases and J shed 6 bases, with 14 bases lying between them. Germline V gives CDR1 SGHTA, CDR2 FQGNSA. CDR3 length: 16 residues. These data originate in a study of CD8 T cells in ankylosing spondylitis. Study-wide points: Reactive arthritis synovial fluid and blood were previously reported to contain some motif variants. What appeared characteristic of ankylosing spondylitis blood was a TCR beta motif of 7 or 8 highly homologous variants.

MiXCR, run by TCRdb on the 5' RACE reads, gives a single entry per CDR3 protein. The data hold over 400,000 distinct CDR3 sequences, with roughly 26% observed a single time. The origin of this receptor is a male donor with ankylosing spondylitis. This rearrangement joins TRBV7-2 to TRBJ1-6; unclear D gene. Material for sequencing was blood, either unsorted or a sorted T cell fraction (not recorded which). In DNA, the CDR3 is TGTGCCAGCAGCTTACTCCCAGAAGGAGTTAATTCACCCCTCCACTTT. It yields the protein CASSLLPEGVNSPLHF.